The entry below gives a single T cell receptor (beta chain) sequence along with its context. In the study's own analysis: Reference gene primer amplification yielded estimated nucleated cell counts. Measured with immunoSEQ multiplex PCR; TCRdb has only the in-frame clones, and not every one. V, J and clone size reflect that table, while D and trimming were determined from the DNA. The sample yields roughly 24,000 clones, 90% seen once. The data stem from a study of blood T cell repertoires in COVID-19. Across the study: Spain, Italy and the United States supplied samples that represented acute and convalescent COVID-19. T cells, B-cell-depleted T cells, or PBMCs supplied cDNA or gDNA.

V shed 4 bases and J 3 bases; nucleotides not matched to a gene: 16. CDR1 SGDLS and CDR2 YYNGEE come from the germline V gene. This CDR3 has 18 amino acids. The V call is TRBV9, the J call TRBJ2-1; 7 positions match TRBD1. Sample: peripheral blood. This TCR came from a woman aged 55-69 years with active COVID-19. The CDR3 region is CASSQTLPTGSYYNEQFF. In DNA, the CDR3 is TGTGCCAGCAGCCAAACTCTACCGACAGGGTCGTACTACAATGAGCAGTTCTTC. Variable domain in full (rest from reference TRBV9 and TRBJ2-1): DSGVTQTPKHLITATGQRVTLRCSPRSGDLSVYWYQQSLDQGLQFLIQYYNGEERAKGNILERFSAQQFPDLHSELNLSSLELGDSALYFCASSQTLPTGSYYNEQFFGPGTRLTVL.